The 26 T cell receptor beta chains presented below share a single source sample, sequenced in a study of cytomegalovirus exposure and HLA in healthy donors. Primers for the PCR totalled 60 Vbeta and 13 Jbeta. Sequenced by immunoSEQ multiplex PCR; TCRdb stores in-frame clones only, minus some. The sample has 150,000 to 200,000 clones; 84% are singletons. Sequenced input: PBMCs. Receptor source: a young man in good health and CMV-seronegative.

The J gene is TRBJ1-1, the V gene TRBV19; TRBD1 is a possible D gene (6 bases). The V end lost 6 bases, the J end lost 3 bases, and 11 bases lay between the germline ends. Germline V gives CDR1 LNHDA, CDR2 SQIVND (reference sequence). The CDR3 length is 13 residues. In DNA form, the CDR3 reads TGTGCCAGTAGAACACGGACAGACACTGAAGCTTTCTTT. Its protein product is CASRTRTDTEAFF.

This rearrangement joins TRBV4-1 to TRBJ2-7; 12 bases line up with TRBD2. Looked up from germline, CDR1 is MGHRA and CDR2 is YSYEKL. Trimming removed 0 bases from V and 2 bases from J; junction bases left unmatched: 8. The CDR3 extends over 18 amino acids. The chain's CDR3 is CASSQDRLAGGPPYEQYF. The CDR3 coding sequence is TGCGCCAGCAGCCAAGATAGGCTAGCGGGGGGGCCTCCCTACGAGCAGTACTTC.

This CDR3 reads CASSLAGGGGYTF. CDR3 coding DNA: TGCGCCAGCAGCTTGGCCGGCGGAGGGGGCTACACCTTC. The V call is TRBV5-1, the J call TRBJ1-2; D is unresolved. Germline V lookup: CDR1 SGHRS, CDR2 YFSETQ. The CDR3 consists of 13 residues. V was trimmed by 0 bases and J by 8 bases, leaving 11 bases between them.

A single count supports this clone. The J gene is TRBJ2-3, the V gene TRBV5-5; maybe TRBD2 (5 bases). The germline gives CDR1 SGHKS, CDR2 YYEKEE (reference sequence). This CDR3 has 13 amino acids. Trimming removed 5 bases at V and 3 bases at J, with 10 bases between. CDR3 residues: CASSTSGTDTQYF. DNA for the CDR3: TGTGCCAGCAGTACCAGCGGTACAGATACGCAGTATTTT.

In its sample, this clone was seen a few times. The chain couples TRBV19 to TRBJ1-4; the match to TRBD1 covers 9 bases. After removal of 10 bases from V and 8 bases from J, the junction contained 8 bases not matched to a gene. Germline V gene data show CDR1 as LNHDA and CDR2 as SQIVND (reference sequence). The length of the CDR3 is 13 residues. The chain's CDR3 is CATRDRVWEKLFF. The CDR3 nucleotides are TGTGCCACACGGGACAGGGTTTGGGAAAAACTGTTTTTT.

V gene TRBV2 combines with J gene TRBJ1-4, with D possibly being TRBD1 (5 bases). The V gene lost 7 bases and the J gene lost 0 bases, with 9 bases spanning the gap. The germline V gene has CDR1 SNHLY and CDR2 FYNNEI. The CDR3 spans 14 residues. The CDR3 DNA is TGTGCCAGCAAACAGGCTTCAACTAATGAAAAACTGTTTTTT. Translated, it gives CASKQASTNEKLFF.

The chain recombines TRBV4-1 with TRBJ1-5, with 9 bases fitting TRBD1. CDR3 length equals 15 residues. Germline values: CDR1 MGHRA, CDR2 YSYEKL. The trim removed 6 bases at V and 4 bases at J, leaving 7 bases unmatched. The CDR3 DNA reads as TGCGCCAGCAGTCCAACAGGGGGCCCAAATCAGCCCCAGCATTTT. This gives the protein CASSPTGGPNQPQHF.

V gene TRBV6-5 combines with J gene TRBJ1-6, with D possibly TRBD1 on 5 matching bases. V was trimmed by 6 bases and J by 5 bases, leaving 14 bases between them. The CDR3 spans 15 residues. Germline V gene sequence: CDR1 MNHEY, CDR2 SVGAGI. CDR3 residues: CASRNPGLDNSPLHF. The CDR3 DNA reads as TGTGCCAGCAGAAACCCGGGACTGGATAATTCACCCCTCCACTTT.

The CDR3 loop is CASSPATQNQPQHF. As DNA, the CDR3 is TGTGCCAGCTCACCAGCAACACAGAATCAGCCCCAGCATTTT. The J gene is TRBJ1-5, the V gene TRBV18; D not certain. Germline V gene sequence: CDR1 KGHSH, CDR2 LQKENI. V lost 2 bases, J lost 4 bases, and 9 bases lay in between. The CDR3 runs 14 residues.

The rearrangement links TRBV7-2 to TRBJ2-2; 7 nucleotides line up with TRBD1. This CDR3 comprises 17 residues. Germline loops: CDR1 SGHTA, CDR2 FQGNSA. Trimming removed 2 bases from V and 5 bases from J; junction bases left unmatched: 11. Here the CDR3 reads CASSLRPGQMGTGELFF. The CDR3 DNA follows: TGTGCCAGCAGCTTACGTCCGGGACAGATGGGAACCGGGGAGCTGTTTTTT.

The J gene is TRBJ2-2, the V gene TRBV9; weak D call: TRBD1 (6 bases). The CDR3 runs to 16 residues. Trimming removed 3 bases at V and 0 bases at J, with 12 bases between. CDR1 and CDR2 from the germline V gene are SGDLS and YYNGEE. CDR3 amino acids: CASSAQGRPNTGELFF. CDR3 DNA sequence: TGTGCCAGCAGCGCTCAGGGGCGACCGAACACCGGGGAGCTGTTTTTT.

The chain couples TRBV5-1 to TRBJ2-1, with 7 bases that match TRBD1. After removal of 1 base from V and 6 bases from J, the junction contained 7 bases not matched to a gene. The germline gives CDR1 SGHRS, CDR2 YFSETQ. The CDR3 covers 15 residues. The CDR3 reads CASSLTGAYSNEQFF. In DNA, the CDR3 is TGCGCCAGCAGCTTGACAGGGGCCTACAGCAATGAGCAGTTCTTC.

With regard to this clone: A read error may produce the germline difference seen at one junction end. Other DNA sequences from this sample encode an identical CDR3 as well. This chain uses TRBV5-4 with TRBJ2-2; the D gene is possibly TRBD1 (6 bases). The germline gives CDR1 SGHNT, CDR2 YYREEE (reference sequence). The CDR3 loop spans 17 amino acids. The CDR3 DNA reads TGTGCCAGCAGCCCGCAGGGGTGGGAAGGGTCCCCCGGGGAGCTATTTTTT. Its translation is CASSPQGWEGSPGELFF.

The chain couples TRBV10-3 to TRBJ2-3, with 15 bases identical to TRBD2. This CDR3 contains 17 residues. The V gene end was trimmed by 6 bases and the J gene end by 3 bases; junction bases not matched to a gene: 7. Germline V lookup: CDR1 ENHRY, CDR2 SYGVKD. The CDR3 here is CAISAGLAGGKTDTQYF. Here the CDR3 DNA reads TGTGCCATCAGCGCCGGACTAGCGGGGGGGAAAACAGATACGCAGTATTTT.

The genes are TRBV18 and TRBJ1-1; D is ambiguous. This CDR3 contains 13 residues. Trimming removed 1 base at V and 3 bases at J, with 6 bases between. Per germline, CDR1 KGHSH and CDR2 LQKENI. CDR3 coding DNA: TGTGCCAGCTCACCACGGGGAGACACTGAAGCTTTCTTT. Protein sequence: CASSPRGDTEAFF.

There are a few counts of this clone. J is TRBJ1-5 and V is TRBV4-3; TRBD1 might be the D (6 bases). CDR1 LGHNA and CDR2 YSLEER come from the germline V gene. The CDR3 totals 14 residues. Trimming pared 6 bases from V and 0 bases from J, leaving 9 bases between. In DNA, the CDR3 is TGCGCCAGCAGTCAACAGGGTAGCAATCAGCCCCAGCATTTT. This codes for CASSQQGSNQPQHF.

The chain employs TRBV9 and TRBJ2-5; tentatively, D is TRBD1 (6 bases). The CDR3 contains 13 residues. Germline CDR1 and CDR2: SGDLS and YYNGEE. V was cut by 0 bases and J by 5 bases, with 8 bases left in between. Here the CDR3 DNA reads TGTGCCAGCAGCGTAGGGCAGGGGGAGACCCAGTACTTC. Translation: CASSVGQGETQYF.

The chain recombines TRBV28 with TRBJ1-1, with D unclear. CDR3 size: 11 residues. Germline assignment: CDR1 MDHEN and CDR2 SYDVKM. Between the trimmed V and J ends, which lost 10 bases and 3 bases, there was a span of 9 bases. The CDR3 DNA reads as TGTGCCACCCTAGGATACACTGAAGCTTTCTTT. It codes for CATLGYTEAFF. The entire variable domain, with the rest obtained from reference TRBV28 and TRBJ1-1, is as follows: DVKVTQSSRYLVKRTGEKVFLECVQDMDHENMFWYRQDPGLGLRLIYFSYDVKMKEKGDIPEGYSVSREKKERFSLILESASTNQTSMYLCATLGYTEAFFGQGTRLTVV.

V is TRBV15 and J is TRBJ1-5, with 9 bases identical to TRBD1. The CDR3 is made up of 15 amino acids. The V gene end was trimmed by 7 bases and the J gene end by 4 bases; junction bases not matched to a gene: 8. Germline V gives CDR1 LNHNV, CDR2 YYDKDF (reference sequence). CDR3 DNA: TGTGCCACCAAGAGCGGGACAGGGAGGAATCAGCCCCAGCATTTT. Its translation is CATKSGTGRNQPQHF.

CDR3 residues: CASSLVRGGTDTQYF. In nucleotides, the CDR3 is TGTGCCAGCAGCTTAGTGCGGGGGGGGACAGATACGCAGTATTTT. This chain connects TRBV11-2 to TRBJ2-3; 9 nucleotides align to TRBD2. This CDR3 comprises 15 residues. The germline CDR1 and CDR2 sequences are SGHAT and FQNNGV. Trimming removed 1 base from V and 3 bases from J; junction bases left unmatched: 2.

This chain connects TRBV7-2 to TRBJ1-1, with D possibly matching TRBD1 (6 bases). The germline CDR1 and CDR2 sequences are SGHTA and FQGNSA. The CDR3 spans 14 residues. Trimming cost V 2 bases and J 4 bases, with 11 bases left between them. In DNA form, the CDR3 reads TGTGCCAGCAGCTTACGCGGGGGGCTCACTGAAGCTTTCTTT. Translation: CASSLRGGLTEAFF.

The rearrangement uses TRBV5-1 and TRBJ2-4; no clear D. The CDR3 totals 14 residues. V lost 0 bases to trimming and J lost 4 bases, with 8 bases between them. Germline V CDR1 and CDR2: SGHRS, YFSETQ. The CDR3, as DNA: TGCGCCAGCAGCTTGGATCAGGTTAAAAACATTCAGTACTTC. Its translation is CASSLDQVKNIQYF.

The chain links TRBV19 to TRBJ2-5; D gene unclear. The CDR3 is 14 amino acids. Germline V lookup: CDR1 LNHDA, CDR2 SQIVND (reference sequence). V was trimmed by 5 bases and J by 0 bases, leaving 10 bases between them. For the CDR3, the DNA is TGTGCCAGTAGTCTATCACGGTACCAAGAGACCCAGTACTTC. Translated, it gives CASSLSRYQETQYF.

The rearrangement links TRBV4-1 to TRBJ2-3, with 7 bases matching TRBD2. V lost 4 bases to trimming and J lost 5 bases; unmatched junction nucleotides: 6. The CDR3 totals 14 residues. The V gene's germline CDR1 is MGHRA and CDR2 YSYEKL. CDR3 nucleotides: TGCGCCAGCAGCCCGGGGTTAGCGGGAGATACGCAGTATTTT. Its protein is CASSPGLAGDTQYF.

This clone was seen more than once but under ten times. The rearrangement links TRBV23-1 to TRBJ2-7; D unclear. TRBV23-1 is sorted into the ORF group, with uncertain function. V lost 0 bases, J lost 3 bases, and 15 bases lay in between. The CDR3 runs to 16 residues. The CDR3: CASSQSGGALLYEQYF. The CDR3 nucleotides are TGCGCCAGCAGTCAATCTGGCGGTGCCCTACTCTACGAGCAGTACTTC.

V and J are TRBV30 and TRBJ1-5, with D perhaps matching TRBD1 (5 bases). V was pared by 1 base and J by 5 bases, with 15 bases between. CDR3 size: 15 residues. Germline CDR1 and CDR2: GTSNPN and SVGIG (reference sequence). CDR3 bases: TGTGCCTGGAGTGCCACTATAGACAGAGATCAGCCCCAGCATTTT. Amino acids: CAWSATIDRDQPQHF.